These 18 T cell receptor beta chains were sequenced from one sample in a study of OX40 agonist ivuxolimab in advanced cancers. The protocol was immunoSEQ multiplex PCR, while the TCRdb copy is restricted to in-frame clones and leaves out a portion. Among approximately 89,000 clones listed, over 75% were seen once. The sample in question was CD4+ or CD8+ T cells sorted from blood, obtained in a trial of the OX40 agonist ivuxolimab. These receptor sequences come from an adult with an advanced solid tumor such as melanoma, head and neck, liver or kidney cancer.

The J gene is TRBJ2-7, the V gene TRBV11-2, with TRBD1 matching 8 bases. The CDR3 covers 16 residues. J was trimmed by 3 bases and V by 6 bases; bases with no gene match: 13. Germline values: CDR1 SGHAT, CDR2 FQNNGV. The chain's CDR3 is CASSTYRDRSFYEQYF. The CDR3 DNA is TGTGCCAGCAGTACGTACCGGGACAGGAGTTTCTACGAGCAGTACTTC.

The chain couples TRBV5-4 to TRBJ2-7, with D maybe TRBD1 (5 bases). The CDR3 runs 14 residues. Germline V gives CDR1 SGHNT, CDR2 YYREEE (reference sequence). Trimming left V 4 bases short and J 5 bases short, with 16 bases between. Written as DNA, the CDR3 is TGTGCCAGCAGCCAAGATCAGGGAAGTCACGAGCAGTACTTC. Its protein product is CASSQDQGSHEQYF.

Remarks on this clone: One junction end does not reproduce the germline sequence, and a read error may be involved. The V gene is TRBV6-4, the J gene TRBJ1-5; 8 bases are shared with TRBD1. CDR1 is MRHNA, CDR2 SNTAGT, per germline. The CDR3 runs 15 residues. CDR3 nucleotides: TGTGCCAGCAGTGACGTCCCGGGACAGGTTCAGCTCCAGCATTTT. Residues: CASSDVPGQVQLQHF.

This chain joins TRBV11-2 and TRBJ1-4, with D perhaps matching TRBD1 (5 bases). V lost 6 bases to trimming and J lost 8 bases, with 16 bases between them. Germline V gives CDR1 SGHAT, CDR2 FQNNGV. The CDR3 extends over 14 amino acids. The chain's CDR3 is CASSSTGRREKLFF. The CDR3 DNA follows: TGTGCCAGCAGTTCCACGGGACGGAGAGAAAAACTGTTTTTT.

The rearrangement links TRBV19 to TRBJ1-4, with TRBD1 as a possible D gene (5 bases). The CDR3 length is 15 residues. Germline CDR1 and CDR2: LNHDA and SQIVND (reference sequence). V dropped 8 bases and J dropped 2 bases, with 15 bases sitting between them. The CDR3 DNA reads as TGTGCCAGTCGAGACAGCTCCGCGACTAATGAAAAACTGTTTTTT. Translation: CASRDSSATNEKLFF.

CDR3 in amino acids: CASSVAVPGGPYTGELFF. CDR3 coding DNA: TGTGCCAGCAGCGTAGCTGTTCCCGGGGGGCCGTACACCGGGGAGCTGTTTTTT. The chain links TRBV9 to TRBJ2-2; weak D call: TRBD2 (7 bases). V was trimmed by 0 bases and J by 3 bases, leaving 18 bases between them. The CDR3 length is 18 residues. The V gene's germline CDR1 is SGDLS and CDR2 YYNGEE.

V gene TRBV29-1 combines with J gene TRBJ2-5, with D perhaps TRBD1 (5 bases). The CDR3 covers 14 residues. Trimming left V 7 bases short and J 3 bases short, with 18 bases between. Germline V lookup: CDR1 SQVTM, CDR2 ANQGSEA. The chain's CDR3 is CSALEWGFKETQYF. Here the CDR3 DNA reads TGCAGCGCCCTAGAATGGGGCTTTAAAGAGACCCAGTACTTC.

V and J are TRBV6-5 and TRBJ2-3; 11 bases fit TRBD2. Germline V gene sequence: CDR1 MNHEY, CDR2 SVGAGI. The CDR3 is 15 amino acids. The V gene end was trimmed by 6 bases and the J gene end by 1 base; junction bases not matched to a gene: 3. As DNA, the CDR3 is TGTGCCAGCAGACAACTAGCGGGGGGCACAGATACGCAGTATTTT. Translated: CASRQLAGGTDTQYF.

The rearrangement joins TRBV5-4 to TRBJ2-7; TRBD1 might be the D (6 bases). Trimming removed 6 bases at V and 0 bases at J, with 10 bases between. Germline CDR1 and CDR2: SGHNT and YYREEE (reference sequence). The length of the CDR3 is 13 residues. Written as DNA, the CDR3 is TGTGCCAGCAACAGGGATCCCTCCTACGAGCAGTACTTC. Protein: CASNRDPSYEQYF.

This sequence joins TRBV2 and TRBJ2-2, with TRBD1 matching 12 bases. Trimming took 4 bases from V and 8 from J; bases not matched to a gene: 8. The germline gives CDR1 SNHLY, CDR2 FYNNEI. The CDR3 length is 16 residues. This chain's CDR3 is CASSGDRGQGVGELFF. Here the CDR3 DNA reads TGTGCCAGCAGTGGGGACAGGGGGCAAGGCGTAGGGGAGCTGTTTTTT.

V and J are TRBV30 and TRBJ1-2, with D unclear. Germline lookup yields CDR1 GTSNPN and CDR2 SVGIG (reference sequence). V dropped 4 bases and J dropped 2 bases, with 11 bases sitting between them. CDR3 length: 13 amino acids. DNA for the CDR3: TGTGCCTGGAACAGCCGAACAAACTATGGCTACACCTTC. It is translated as CAWNSRTNYGYTF.

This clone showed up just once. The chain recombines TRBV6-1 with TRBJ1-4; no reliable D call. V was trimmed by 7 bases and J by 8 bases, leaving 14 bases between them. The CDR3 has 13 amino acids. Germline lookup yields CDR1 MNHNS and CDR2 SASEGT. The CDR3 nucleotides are TGTGCCAGCACATCGGGGTCTGGGGAAAAACTGTTTTTT. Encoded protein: CASTSGSGEKLFF.

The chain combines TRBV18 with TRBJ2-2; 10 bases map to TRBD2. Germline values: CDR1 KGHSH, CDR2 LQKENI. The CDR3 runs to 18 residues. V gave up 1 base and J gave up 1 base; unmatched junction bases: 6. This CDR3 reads CASSPLMLAGVNTGELFF. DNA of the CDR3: TGTGCCAGCTCACCACTTATGCTAGCGGGGGTGAACACCGGGGAGCTGTTTTTT.

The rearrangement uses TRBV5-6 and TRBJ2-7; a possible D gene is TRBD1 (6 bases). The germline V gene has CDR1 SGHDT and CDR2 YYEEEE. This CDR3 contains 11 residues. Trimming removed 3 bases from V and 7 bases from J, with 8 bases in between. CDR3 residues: CASSYGQEQYF. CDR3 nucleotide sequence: TGTGCCAGCAGCTATGGACAGGAGCAGTACTTC.

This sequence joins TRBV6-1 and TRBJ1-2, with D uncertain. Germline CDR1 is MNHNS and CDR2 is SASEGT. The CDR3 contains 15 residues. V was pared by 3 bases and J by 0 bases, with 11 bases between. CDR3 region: CASSEGDGANYGYTF. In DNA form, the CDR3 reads TGTGCCAGCAGTGAGGGTGACGGAGCTAACTATGGCTACACCTTC.

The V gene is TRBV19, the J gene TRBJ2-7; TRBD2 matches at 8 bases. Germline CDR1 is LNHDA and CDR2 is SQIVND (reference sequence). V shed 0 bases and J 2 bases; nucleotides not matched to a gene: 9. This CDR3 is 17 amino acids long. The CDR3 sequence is CASSIDSARGETYEQYF. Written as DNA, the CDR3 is TGTGCCAGTAGTATAGATTCAGCGCGGGGGGAAACCTACGAGCAGTACTTC.

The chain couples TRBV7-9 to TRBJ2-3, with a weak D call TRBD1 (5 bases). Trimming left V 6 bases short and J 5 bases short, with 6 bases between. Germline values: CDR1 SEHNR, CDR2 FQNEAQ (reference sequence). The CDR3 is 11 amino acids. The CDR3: CASRQGDTQYF. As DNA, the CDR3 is TGTGCCAGCAGGCAGGGAGATACGCAGTATTTT.

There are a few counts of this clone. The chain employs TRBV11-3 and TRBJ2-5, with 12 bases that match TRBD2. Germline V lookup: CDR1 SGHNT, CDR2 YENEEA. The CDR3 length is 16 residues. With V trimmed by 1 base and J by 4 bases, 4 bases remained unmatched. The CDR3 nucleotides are TGTGCCAGCAGCTTAGGGACTAGCGGGGTATCAGAGACCCAGTACTTC. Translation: CASSLGTSGVSETQYF.